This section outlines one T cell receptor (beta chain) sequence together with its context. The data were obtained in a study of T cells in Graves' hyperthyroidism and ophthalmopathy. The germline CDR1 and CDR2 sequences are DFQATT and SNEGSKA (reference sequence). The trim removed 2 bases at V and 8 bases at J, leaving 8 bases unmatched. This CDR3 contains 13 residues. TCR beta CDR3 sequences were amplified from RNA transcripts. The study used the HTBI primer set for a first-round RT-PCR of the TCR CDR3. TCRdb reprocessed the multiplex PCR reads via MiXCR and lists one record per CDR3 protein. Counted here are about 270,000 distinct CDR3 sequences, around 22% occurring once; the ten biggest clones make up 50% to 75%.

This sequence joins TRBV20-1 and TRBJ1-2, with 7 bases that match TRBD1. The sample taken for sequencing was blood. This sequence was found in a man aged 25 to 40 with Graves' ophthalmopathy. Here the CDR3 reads CSARRGQAQGYTF. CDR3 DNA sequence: TGCAGTGCTAGAAGGGGGCAGGCTCAAGGCTACACCTTC.